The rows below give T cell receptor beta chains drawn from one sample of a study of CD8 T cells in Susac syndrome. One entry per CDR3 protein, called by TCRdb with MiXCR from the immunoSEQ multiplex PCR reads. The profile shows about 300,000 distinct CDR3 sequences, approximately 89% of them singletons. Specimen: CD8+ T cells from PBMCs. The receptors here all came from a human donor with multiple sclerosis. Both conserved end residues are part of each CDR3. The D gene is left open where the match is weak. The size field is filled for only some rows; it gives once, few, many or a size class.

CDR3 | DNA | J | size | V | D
CASSEGGDNYGYTF | TGTGCCAGCAGTGAAGGTGGGGACAATTATGGCTACACCTTC | TRBJ1-2 | once | TRBV6-1 | NA
CASGSSGRWEQYF | TGTGCCAGCGGATCTAGCGGCCGGTGGGAGCAGTACTTC | TRBJ2-7 | NA | TRBV27 | TRBD2
CASSFRVSSSPLHF | TGTGCCAGCAGCTTCAGGGTTTCTAGTTCACCCCTCCACTTT | TRBJ1-6 | once | TRBV5-5 | NA
CASSFGPVVPQETQYF | TGTGCCAGCAGCTTCGGCCCTGTTGTTCCCCAAGAGACCCAGTACTTC | TRBJ2-5 | NA | TRBV7-8 | NA
CASSQKWGQWETQYF | TGCGCCAGCAGCCAAAAGTGGGGGCAATGGGAGACCCAGTACTTC | TRBJ2-5 | NA | TRBV4-3 | NA
CASGWTSGIKETQYF | TGTGCCAGCGGGTGGACTAGTGGTATTAAAGAGACCCAGTACTTC | TRBJ2-5 | NA | TRBV2 | TRBD2
CASSSRQPYNEQFF | TGTGCCAGCAGCTCCCGACAGCCATACAATGAGCAGTTCTTC | TRBJ2-1 | NA | TRBV7-8 | NA
CASSWRASGYNEQFF | TGTGCCAGCAGCTGGAGGGCTAGCGGGTACAATGAGCAGTTCTTC | TRBJ2-1 | once | TRBV5-4 | TRBD2
CASSPGQGVVNEAFF | TGTGCCAGCAGTCCCGGACAGGGGGTTGTAAATGAAGCTTTCTTT | TRBJ1-1 | NA | TRBV12-3/TRBV12-4 | TRBD1
CSARDLRGRDYNEQFF | TGCAGTGCTAGAGATCTGAGAGGGAGGGACTACAATGAGCAGTTCTTC | TRBJ2-1 | NA | TRBV20-1 | TRBD2
CASSQTGLPNYGYTF | TGTGCCAGCAGCCAAACTGGCCTACCCAACTATGGCTACACCTTC | TRBJ1-2 | NA | TRBV16 | NA
CSAREYSRLFF | TGCAGTGCTAGAGAATATTCAAGGCTGTTTTTT | TRBJ1-4 | NA | TRBV20-1 | NA
CASSGVGTEAFF | TGTGCCAGCAGCGGGGTGGGCACTGAAGCTTTCTTT | TRBJ1-1 | NA | TRBV7-8 | NA
CASSSAQGHTDTQYF | TGTGCCAGCAGCAGCGCACAGGGCCACACAGATACGCAGTATTTT | TRBJ2-3 | few | TRBV27 | NA
CASNPVVAGTDTQYF | TGTGCCAGCAATCCGGTTGTGGCTGGCACAGATACGCAGTATTTT | TRBJ2-3 | NA | TRBV28 | NA
CSARDRGRGGPNEQFF | TGCAGTGCTAGAGATCGTGGGCGGGGGGGCCCCAATGAGCAGTTCTTC | TRBJ2-1 | NA | TRBV20-1 | TRBD2
CASSFHAREVPSYEQYF | TGTGCCAGCAGTTTTCATGCCCGGGAGGTGCCCTCCTACGAGCAGTACTTC | TRBJ2-7 | NA | TRBV28 | TRBD2
CASSLSSGMAQYEQYF | TGTGCCAGCAGCTTGTCTAGCGGGATGGCTCAGTACGAGCAGTACTTC | TRBJ2-7 | once | TRBV7-9 | TRBD2
CSVAVGVEQFF | TGCAGCGTTGCGGTGGGGGTTGAGCAGTTCTTC | TRBJ2-1 | NA | TRBV29-1 | NA
CASSLGLATNEKLFF | TGTGCCAGTAGTCTTGGACTTGCAACTAATGAAAAACTGTTTTTT | TRBJ1-4 | NA | TRBV19 | NA
CASSPRRFEAFF | TGTGCCAGTAGTCCCCGGCGGTTTGAAGCTTTCTTT | TRBJ1-1 | NA | TRBV19 | NA
CASRPRGVETQYF | TGTGCCAGCAGGCCTAGGGGGGTTGAGACCCAGTACTTC | TRBJ2-5 | NA | TRBV28 | NA
CASSVKGGREDTQYF | TGTGCCAGCAGCGTAAAAGGCGGGAGAGAAGATACGCAGTATTTT | TRBJ2-3 | NA | TRBV9 | TRBD2
CASSVDRKETQYF | TGTGCCAGCAGTGTCGACCGTAAAGAGACCCAGTACTTC | TRBJ2-5 | few | TRBV6-1 | NA
CASSTHSGTGAETQYF | TGTGCCAGCAGTACACACTCCGGGACAGGGGCAGAGACCCAGTACTTC | TRBJ2-5 | NA | TRBV6-1 | TRBD1
CASTPGLGDNEQYF | TGCGCCAGCACCCCGGGACTAGGAGACAACGAGCAGTACTTC | TRBJ2-7 | NA | TRBV5-1 | TRBD2
CASSHYPYGGQYF | TGTGCCAGCAGCCATTACCCTTACGGGGGGCAGTACTTC | TRBJ2-7 | NA | TRBV28 | NA
CASSQAGLAGGNEQYF | TGTGCCAGCAGCCAAGCCGGACTAGCGGGAGGGAACGAGCAGTACTTC | TRBJ2-7 | many | TRBV7-9 | TRBD2
CSALQGSYSNQPQHF | TGCAGTGCTCTACAGGGGTCTTATAGCAATCAGCCCCAGCATTTT | TRBJ1-5 | NA | TRBV20-1 | TRBD1
CSGRDTYEQYF | TGCAGCGGGAGGGATACCTACGAGCAGTACTTC | TRBJ2-7 | NA | TRBV29-1 | NA
CAVRAGGPADTQYF | TGTGCCGTCCGGGCGGGGGGCCCCGCAGATACGCAGTATTTT | TRBJ2-3 | NA | TRBV6-2/TRBV6-3 | TRBD2
CASARADWYSTDTQYF | TGTGCCAGCGCGAGGGCCGACTGGTATAGCACAGATACGCAGTATTTT | TRBJ2-3 | NA | TRBV6-1 | NA
CSARVTAVGYEQYF | TGCAGTGCTAGAGTGACAGCGGTCGGCTACGAGCAGTACTTC | TRBJ2-7 | NA | TRBV20-1 | NA
CASTPGQGNQPQHF | TGTGCCAGTACTCCGGGACAAGGGAATCAGCCCCAGCATTTT | TRBJ1-5 | once | TRBV19 | NA